This TCR beta chain was profiled in a study of blood T cell repertoires in COVID-19. Background on the study: There were acute and convalescent COVID-19 samples, and they came from the United States, Italy and Spain. T cells, B-cell-depleted T cells, or PBMCs provided the cDNA or gDNA that served as material.

The CDR3 is 15 amino acids. V was trimmed by 9 bases and J by 5 bases, leaving 23 bases between them. Germline values: CDR1 SGHNT, CDR2 YYREEE (reference sequence). This clone was seen a handful of times. The protocol was immunoSEQ multiplex PCR, while the TCRdb copy is restricted to in-frame clones and leaves out a portion. Of under 250,000 clones detected, 80% appear once; the ten largest clones hold approximately 4.3%. Sample: PBMCs or T cells enriched from blood (not recorded which). This sequence was found in a man aged 30 to 45 with acute COVID-19. The chain carries TRBV5-4 and TRBJ2-5; tentatively, D is TRBD2 (6 bases). CDR3 loop: CATRPRGTQGETQYF. The CDR3 DNA is TGTGCCACCCGGCCACGGGGGACTCAAGGGGAGACCCAGTACTTC.